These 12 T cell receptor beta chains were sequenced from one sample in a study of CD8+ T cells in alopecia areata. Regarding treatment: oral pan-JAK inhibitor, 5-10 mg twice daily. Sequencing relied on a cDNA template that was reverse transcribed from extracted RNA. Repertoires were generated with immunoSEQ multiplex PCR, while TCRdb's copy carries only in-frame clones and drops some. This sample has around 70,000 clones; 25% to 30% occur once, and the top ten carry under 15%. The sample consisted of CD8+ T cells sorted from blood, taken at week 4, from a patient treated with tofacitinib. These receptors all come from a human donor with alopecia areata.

The CDR3 protein is CSVATFRPYNEQFF. CDR3 sequence (DNA): TGCAGCGTGGCCACCTTCAGACCCTACAATGAGCAGTTCTTC. The chain uses TRBV29-1 and TRBJ2-1; D gene uncertain. The CDR3 is 14 residues long. Germline CDR1 and CDR2: SQVTM and ANQGSEA. V was pared by 6 bases and J by 2 bases, with 14 bases between.

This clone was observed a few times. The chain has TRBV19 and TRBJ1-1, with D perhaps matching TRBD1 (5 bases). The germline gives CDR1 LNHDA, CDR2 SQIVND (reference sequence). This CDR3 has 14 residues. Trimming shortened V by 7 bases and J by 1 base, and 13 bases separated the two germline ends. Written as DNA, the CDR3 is TGTGCCAGTAAGACAGAGGAGCGGAACACTGAAGCTTTCTTT. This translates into CASKTEERNTEAFF.

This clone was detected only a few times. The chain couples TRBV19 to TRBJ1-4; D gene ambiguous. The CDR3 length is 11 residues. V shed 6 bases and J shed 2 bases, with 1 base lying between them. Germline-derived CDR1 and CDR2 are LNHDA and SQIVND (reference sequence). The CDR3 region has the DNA TGTGCCAGTAGGACTAATGAAAAACTGTTTTTT. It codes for CASRTNEKLFF.

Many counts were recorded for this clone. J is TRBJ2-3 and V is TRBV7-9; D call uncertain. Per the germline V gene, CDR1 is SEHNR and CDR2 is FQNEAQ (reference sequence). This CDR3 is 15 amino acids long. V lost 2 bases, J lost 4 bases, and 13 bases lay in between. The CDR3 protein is CASSLSPWRADTQYF. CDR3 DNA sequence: TGTGCCAGCAGCTTATCTCCTTGGCGAGCAGATACGCAGTATTTT.

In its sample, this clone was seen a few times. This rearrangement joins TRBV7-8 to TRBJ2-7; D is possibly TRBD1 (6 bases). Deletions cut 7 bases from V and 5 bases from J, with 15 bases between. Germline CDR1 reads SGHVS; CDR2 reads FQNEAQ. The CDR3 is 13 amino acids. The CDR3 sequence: CASIPSGAHEQYF. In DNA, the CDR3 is TGTGCCAGCATTCCGTCAGGGGCCCACGAGCAGTACTTC. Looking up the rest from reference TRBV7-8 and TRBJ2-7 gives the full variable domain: GAGVSQSPRYKVAKRGQDVALRCDPISGHVSLFWYQQALGQGPEFLTYFQNEAQLDKSGLPSDRFFAERPEGSVSTLKIQRTQQEDSAVYLCASIPSGAHEQYFGPGTRLTVT.

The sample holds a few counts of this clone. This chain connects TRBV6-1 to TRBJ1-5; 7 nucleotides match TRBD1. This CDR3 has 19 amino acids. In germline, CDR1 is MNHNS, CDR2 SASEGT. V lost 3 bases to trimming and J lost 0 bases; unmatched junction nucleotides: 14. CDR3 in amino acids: CASSEYRDSGFYSNQPQHF. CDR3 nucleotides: TGTGCCAGCAGTGAGTACCGGGACAGCGGTTTCTATAGCAATCAGCCCCAGCATTTT.

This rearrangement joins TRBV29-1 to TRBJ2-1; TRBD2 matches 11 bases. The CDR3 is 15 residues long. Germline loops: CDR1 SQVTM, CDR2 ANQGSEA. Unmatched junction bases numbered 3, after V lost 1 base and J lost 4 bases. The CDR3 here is CSVEGLAGMYNEQFF. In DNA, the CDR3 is TGCAGCGTTGAAGGACTAGCGGGAATGTACAATGAGCAGTTCTTC.

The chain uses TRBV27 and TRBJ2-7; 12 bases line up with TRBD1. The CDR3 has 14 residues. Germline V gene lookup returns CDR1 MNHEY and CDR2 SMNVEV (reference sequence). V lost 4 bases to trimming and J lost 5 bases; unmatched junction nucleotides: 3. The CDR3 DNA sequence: TGTGCCAGCAGTTGGGGACAGGGGGCAAACGAGCAGTACTTC. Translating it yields CASSWGQGANEQYF.

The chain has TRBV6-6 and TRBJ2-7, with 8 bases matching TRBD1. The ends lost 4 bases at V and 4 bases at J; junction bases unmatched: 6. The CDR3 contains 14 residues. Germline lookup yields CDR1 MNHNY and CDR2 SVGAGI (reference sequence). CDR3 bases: TGTGCCAGCAGTTCAACAGGGGGATATTACGAGCAGTACTTC. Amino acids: CASSSTGGYYEQYF.

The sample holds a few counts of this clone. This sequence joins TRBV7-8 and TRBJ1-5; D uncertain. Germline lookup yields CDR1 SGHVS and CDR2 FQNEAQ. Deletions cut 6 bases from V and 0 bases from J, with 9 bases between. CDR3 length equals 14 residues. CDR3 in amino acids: CASSTGSSNQPQHF. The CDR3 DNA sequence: TGTGCCAGCAGTACGGGGAGTAGCAATCAGCCCCAGCATTTT.

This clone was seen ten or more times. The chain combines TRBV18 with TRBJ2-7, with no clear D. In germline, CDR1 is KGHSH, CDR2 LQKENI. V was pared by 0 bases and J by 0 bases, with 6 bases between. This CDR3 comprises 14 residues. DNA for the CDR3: TGTGCCAGCTCACCACCCTACAACTCCTACGAGCAGTACTTC. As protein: CASSPPYNSYEQYF.

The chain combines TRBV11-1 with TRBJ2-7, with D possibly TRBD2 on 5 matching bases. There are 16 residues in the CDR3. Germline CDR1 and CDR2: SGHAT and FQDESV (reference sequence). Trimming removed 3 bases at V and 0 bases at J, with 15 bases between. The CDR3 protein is CASSFGVGFNSYEQYF. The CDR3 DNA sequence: TGTGCCAGCAGCTTCGGGGTTGGGTTCAACTCCTACGAGCAGTACTTC.